The T cell receptor beta chain under discussion was sequenced for a study of blood T cell repertoires in COVID-19. TCRdb's table, derived via immunoSEQ multiplex PCR, lists solely in-frame clones and lacks some. Among just over 250,000 clones listed, 75% to 90% were seen once. This TCR was sampled from a woman aged 70-85 years with COVID-19, enrolled during active disease. The sequenced sample consisted of peripheral blood.

The CDR3 DNA follows: TGTGCCAGCAGTTTACGTGGGACAGGATATAGCAATCAGCCCCAGCATTTT. Translation: CASSLRGTGYSNQPQHF. This chain connects TRBV27 to TRBJ1-5; 8 positions agree with TRBD1. Per germline, CDR1 MNHEY and CDR2 SMNVEV (reference sequence). Unmatched junction bases numbered 6, after V lost 2 bases and J lost 0 bases. This CDR3 region has 17 residues.